These 10 T cell receptor beta chains were all obtained from the same sample, sequenced in a study of shared clonotypes between healthy human individuals. This table comes from immunoSEQ multiplex PCR, and its TCRdb copy is limited to in-frame clones, with some not included. The sample lists 2 million or so clones, roughly 94% seen once, with roughly 1.1% in the top ten. Terminally differentiated effector memory CD45RA+ cells were left out of the naive CD8 fraction, which was CD45RO-negative and positively selected for CCR7. The sequenced sample was naive CD8+ T cells sorted from blood. These receptors all come from a man aged 18-30 years in good health.

The gene calls are TRBV11-1 and TRBJ2-7; D remains ambiguous. CDR1 is SGHAT, CDR2 FQDESV, per germline (reference sequence). Trimming left V 4 bases short and J 3 bases short, with 10 bases between. The CDR3 totals 13 residues. This chain's CDR3 is CASSYYADYEQYF. The CDR3 DNA reads as TGTGCCAGCAGCTATTATGCGGACTACGAGCAGTACTTC.

Points on this clone: Relative to the germline gene, one junction end is altered; a read error may explain this. V gene TRBV5-6 combines with J gene TRBJ2-1; D remains ambiguous. The germline gives CDR1 SGHDT, CDR2 YYEEEE. The CDR3 extends over 14 amino acids. CDR3 in DNA: TGTGCCAGCAGCTTGGAGTCCTCCTTCAATGAGCAGTTCTTC. Its translation: CASSLESSFNEQFF. Complete variable domain (other parts from reference TRBV5-6 and TRBJ2-1): DAGVTQSPTHLIKTRGQQVTLRCSPKSGHDTVSWYQQALGQGPQFIFQYYEEEERQRGNFPDRFSGHQFPNYSSELNVNALLLGDSALYLCASSLESSFNEQFFGPGTRLTVL.

The J gene is TRBJ1-4, the V gene TRBV7-8; D ambiguous. V was shortened by 1 base and J by 5 bases, with 11 bases between the two germline ends. The germline CDR1 and CDR2 sequences are SGHVS and FQNEAQ. There are 15 residues in the CDR3. This CDR3 is CASSLVLAANEKLFF. The DNA for the CDR3 is TGTGCCAGCAGCTTAGTTTTGGCAGCCAATGAAAAACTGTTTTTT. The full variable domain, rest sourced from reference TRBV7-8 and TRBJ1-4, is GAGVSQSPRYKVAKRGQDVALRCDPISGHVSLFWYQQALGQGPEFLTYFQNEAQLDKSGLPSDRFFAERPEGSVSTLKIQRTQQEDSAVYLCASSLVLAANEKLFFGSGTQLSVL.

The V and J genes are TRBV15 and TRBJ2-2; weak D call: TRBD1 (6 bases). V shed 4 bases and J shed 2 bases, with 14 bases lying between them. The length of the CDR3 is 16 residues. Per germline, CDR1 LNHNV and CDR2 YYDKDF (reference sequence). CDR3 nucleotides: TGTGCCACCAGCACCCCGGGACATCTTAACACCGGGGAGCTGTTTTTT. Translation gives CATSTPGHLNTGELFF.

The rearrangement uses TRBV28 and TRBJ2-7; D is possibly TRBD1 or TRBD2 (6 bases each). The CDR3 totals 14 residues. Germline values: CDR1 MDHEN, CDR2 SYDVKM. The ends were cut back, 2 bases at V and 6 bases at J, with 14 bases in the middle. The CDR3 DNA reads TGTGCCAGCAGTTTACTGTACCCGGGGGCCGAGCAGTACTTC. Its translation: CASSLLYPGAEQYF.

V is TRBV7-6 and J is TRBJ1-1; 7 bases are a match to TRBD1. The CDR3 runs to 14 residues. V lost 1 base, J lost 1 base, and 0 bases stayed unmatched. The germline CDR1 and CDR2 sequences are SGHVS and FNYEAQ. This CDR3 reads CASSLGDRNTEAFF. CDR3 bases: TGTGCCAGCAGCTTAGGGGACAGGAACACTGAAGCTTTCTTT.

The chain recombines TRBV27 with TRBJ1-2; a possible D gene is TRBD1 (6 bases). The ends were cut back, 0 bases at V and 4 bases at J, with 15 bases in the middle. Germline CDR1 and CDR2: MNHEY and SMNVEV (reference sequence). The CDR3 runs to 16 residues. This CDR3 is CASSLSPGQLGYGYTF. The CDR3 DNA reads TGTGCCAGCAGTTTATCCCCGGGACAACTAGGCTATGGCTACACCTTC.

Comment on this clone: Additional DNA sequences in this sample encode the identical CDR3. The V gene is TRBV6-6, the J gene TRBJ2-7; 7 bases align to TRBD2. V gave up 2 bases and J gave up 1 base; unmatched junction bases: 5. Germline lookup yields CDR1 MNHNY and CDR2 SVGAGI (reference sequence). The CDR3 is 15 amino acids. The CDR3 sequence: CASSYGSGASYEQYF. The CDR3 DNA is TGTGCCAGCAGTTACGGAAGCGGGGCGTCCTACGAGCAGTACTTC.

Turning to this clone: The identical CDR3 is also encoded by other nucleotide sequences in the sample. CDR3 sequence (DNA): TGCAGCGTGGGGAATACTGAAGCTTTCTTT. Translating gives CSVGNTEAFF. The rearrangement uses TRBV29-1 and TRBJ1-1, with D unresolved. Germline lookup yields CDR1 SQVTM and CDR2 ANQGSEA. V was shortened by 6 bases and J by 5 bases, with 7 bases between the two germline ends. This CDR3 has 10 residues.

The genes are TRBV10-3 and TRBJ1-5; TRBD1 aligns across 7 bases. This CDR3 region has 16 residues. The V and J ends lost 10 bases and 0 bases, in that order; junction bases with no gene match: 12. Per the germline V gene, CDR1 is ENHRY and CDR2 is SYGVKD. The DNA of the CDR3 is TGTGCCACCTCCTCCGGGACAGTTCATAGCAATCAGCCCCAGCATTTT. It encodes CATSSGTVHSNQPQHF.